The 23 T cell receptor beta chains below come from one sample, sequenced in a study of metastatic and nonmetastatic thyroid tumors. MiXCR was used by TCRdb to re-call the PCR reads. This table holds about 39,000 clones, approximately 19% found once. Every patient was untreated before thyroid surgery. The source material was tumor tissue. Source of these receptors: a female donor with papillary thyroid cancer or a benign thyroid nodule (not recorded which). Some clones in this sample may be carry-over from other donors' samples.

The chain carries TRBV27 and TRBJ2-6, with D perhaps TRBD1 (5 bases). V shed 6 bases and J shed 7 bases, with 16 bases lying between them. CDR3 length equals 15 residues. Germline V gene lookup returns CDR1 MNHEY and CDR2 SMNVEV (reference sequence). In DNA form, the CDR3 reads TGTGCCAGCAGGGGGTTGGGGCCTCCAGCCAACGTCCTGACTTTC. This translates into CASRGLGPPANVLTF.

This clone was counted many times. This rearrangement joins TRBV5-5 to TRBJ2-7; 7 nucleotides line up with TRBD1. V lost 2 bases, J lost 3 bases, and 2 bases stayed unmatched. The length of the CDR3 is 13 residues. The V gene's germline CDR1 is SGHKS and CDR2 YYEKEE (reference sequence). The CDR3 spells CASSFGQVYEQYF. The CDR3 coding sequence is TGTGCCAGCAGCTTCGGACAGGTCTACGAGCAGTACTTC.

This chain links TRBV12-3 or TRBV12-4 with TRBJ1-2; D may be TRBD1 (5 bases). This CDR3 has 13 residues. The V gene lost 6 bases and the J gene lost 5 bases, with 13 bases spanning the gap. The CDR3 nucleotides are TGTGCCAGCAGCCAGGACACGGATTATGGCTACACCTTC. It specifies CASSQDTDYGYTF.

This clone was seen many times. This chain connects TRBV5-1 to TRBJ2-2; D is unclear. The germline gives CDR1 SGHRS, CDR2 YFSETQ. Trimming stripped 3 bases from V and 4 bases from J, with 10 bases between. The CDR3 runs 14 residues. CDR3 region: CASSSSDSTGELFF. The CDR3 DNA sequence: TGCGCCAGCAGCTCCTCCGACTCCACCGGGGAGCTGTTTTTT.

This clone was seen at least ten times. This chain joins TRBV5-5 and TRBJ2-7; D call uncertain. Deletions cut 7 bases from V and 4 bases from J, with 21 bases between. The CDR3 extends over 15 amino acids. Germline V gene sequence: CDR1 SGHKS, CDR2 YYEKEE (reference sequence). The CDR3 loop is CASSWETATSYEQYF. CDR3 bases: TGTGCCAGCTCTTGGGAAACCGCGACTTCTTACGAGCAGTACTTC.

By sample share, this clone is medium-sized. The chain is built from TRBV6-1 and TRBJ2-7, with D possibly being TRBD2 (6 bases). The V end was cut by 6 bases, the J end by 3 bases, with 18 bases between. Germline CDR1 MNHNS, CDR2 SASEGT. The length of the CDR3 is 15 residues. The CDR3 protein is CASSRERVYFYEQYF. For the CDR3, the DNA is TGTGCCAGCAGCCGGGAGCGGGTTTACTTCTACGAGCAGTACTTC.

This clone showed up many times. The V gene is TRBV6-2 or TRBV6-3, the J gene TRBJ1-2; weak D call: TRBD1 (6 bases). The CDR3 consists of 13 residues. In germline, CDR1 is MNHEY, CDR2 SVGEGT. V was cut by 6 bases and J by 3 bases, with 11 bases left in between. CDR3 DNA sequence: TGTGCCAGCAGCCTACAGGGATACTATGGCTACACCTTC. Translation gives CASSLQGYYGYTF.

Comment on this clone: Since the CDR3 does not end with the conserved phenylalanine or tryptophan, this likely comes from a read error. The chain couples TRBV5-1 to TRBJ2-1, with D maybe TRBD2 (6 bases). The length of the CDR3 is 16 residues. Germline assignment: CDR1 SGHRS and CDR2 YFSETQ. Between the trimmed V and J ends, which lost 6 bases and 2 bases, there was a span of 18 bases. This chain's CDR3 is CASIAIVRGTYNEQFL. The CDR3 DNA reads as TGCGCCAGCATCGCCATCGTGCGGGGCACCTACAATGAGCAGTTCCTC.

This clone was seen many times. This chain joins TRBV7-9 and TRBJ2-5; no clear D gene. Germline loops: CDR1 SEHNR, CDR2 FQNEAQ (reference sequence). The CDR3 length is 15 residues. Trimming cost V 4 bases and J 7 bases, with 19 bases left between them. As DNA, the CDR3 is TGTGCCAGCAGCTCGGGTTCACCGTTCTTAGGGACCCAGTACTTC. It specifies CASSSGSPFLGTQYF.

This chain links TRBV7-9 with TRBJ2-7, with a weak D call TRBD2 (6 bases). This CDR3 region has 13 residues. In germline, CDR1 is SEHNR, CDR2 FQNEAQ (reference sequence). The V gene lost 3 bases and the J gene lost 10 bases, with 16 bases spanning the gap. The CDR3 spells CASSLSGGERQYF. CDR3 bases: TGTGCCAGCAGCTTGAGTGGAGGGGAGAGACAGTACTTC.

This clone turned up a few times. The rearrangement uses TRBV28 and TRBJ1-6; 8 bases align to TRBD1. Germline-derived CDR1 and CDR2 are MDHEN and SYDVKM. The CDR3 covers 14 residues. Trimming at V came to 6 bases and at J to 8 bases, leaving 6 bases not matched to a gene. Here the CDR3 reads CASSSGTGYSPLHF. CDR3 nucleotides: TGTGCCAGCAGCTCCGGGACAGGTTATTCACCCCTCCACTTT.

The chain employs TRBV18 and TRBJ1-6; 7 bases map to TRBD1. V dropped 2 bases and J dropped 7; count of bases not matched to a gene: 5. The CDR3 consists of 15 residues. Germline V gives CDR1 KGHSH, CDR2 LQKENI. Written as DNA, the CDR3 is TGTGCCAGCTCACCAACAAGACAGGGAAATTCACCCCTCCACTTT. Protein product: CASSPTRQGNSPLHF.

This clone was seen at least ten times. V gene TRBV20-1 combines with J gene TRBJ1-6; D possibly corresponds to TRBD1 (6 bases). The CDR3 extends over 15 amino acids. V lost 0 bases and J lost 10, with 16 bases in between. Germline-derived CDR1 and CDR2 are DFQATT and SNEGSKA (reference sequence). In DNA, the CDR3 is TGCAGTGCTAGAGACCTACAGGGAAATAGGTCACCCCTCCACTTT. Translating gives CSARDLQGNRSPLHF.

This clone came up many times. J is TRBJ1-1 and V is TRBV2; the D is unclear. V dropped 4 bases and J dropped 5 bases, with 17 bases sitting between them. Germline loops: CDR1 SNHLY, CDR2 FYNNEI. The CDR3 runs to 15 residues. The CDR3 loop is CASSGTPGRSTEAFF. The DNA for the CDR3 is TGTGCCAGCAGTGGGACCCCCGGGAGGAGTACTGAAGCTTTCTTT.

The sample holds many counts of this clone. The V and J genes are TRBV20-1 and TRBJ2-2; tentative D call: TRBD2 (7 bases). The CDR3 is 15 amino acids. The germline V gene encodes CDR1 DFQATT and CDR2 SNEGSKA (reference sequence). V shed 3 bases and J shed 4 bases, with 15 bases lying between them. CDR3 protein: CSASGRGRSTGELFF. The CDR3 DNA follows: TGCAGTGCTAGTGGGCGGGGGCGAAGCACCGGGGAGCTGTTTTTT.

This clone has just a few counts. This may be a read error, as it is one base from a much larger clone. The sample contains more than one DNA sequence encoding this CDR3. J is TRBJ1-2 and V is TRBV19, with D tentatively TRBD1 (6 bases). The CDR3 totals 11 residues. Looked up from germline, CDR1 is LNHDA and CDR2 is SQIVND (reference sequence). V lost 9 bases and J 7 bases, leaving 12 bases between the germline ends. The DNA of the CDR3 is TGTGCCAGACCTACAGGGCGTGGCTACACCTTC. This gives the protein CARPTGRGYTF.

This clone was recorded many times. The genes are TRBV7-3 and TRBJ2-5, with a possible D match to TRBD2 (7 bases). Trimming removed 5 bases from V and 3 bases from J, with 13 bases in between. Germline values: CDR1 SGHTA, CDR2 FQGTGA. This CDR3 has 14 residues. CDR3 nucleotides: TGTGCCAGCAGCCACGGGGGGCTAGAAGAGACCCAGTACTTC. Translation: CASSHGGLEETQYF.

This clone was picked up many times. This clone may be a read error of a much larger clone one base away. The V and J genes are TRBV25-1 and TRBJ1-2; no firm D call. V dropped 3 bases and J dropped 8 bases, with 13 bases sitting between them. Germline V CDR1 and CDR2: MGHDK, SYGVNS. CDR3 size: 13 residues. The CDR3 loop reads CASSEVTNNGYTF. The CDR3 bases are TGTGCCAGCAGTGAGGTGACAAATAACGGCTACACCTTC.

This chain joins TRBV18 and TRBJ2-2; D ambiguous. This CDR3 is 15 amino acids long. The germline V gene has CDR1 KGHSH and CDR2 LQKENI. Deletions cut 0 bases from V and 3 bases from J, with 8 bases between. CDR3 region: CASSPPVLYTGELFF. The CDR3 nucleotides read TGTGCCAGCTCACCACCGGTTCTTTACACCGGGGAGCTGTTTTTT.

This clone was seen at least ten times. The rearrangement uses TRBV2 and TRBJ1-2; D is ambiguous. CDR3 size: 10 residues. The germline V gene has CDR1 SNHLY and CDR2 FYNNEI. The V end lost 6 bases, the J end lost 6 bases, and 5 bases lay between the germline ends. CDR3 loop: CASRDNGYTF. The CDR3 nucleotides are TGTGCCAGCAGGGATAATGGCTACACCTTC.

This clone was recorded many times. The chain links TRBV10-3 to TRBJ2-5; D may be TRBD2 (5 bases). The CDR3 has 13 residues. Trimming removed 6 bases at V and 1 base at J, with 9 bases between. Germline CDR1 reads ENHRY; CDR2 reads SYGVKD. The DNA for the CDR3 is TGTGCCATCAGCGGAGCGGTCCAAGAGACCCAGTACTTC. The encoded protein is CAISGAVQETQYF.

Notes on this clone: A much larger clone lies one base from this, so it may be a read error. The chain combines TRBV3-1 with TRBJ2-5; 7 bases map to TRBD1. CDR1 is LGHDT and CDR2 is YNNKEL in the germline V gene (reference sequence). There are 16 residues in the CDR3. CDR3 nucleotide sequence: TGTGCCAGCATCCAACGAAGACAGGGCGTATACGAGACCCAGTACTTC. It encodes CASIQRRQGVYETQYF.

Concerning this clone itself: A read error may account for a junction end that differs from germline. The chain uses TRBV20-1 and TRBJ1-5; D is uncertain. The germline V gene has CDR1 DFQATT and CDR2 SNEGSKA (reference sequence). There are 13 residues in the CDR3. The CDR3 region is CSSQRGCVFHEHF. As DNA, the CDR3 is TGCAGTTCCCAACGGGGTTGCGTTTTTCATGAGCACTTT.